These 26 T cell receptor beta chains share one sample of origin, sequenced in a study of tissue T cells after allogeneic stem cell transplantation (dated by TCRdb to 2022 to 2024). Library preparation employed the immunoSEQ multiplex PCR assay. This is the immuneACCESS table as TCRdb keeps it, with only in-frame sequences that have V and J called. A part of the clones is gone; compared with another copy, unresolved V genes explain less than half, and the rest is unexplained. The sample includes about 2,000 clones, with under 55% observed a single time. The ten largest clones take up about 24% of the sample. The time point label corresponds to: mouse harvest day 7 after allogeneic transplant. Each mouse graft consisted of 10^7 T-cell-depleted bone marrow cells plus 10^6 splenic CD5+ T cells and was given by tail vein injection. What was sequenced was spleen. The receptors shown here come from a female BALB/c mouse given C57BL/6 T cells with graft-versus-host disease after an allogeneic hematopoietic cell transplant.

Remarks on this clone: Gene names refer to mouse genes. The missing CDR3 end, 1 residue past where the read stops, is filled in from the germline J gene. This rearrangement joins TRBV1 to TRBJ2-5; D could derive from TRBD1 or TRBD2 (6 bases each). The CDR3 runs 15 residues. V lost 1 base and J lost 2, with 10 bases in between. Germline V gives CDR1 NSQYPW, CDR2 LRSPGD (reference sequence). The CDR3 region is CTCSAVGGFQDTQYF. The CDR3 DNA, read in part, is TGCACCTGCAGTGCAGTAGGGGGGTTCCAAGACACCCAGTAC.

Concerning this clone itself: Gene names are mouse gene names. Sequencing ends 1 residue short of the CDR3 end; the germline J gene provides the rest. This chain joins TRBV31 and TRBJ2-2; perhaps TRBD1 as D (6 bases). V was pared by 4 bases and J by 0 bases, with 12 bases between. CDR1 is GKSSPN and CDR2 is SITVG in the germline V gene. This CDR3 spans 15 amino acids. The sequenced part of the CDR3 DNA is TGTGCCTGGATCCCGGGACAATCAAACACCGGGCAGCTCTAC. This sequence encodes CAWIPGQSNTGQLY. The whole CDR3 region reads CAWIPGQSNTGQLYF. Combining the CDR3 with reference TRBV31 and TRBJ2-2 gives the whole variable domain AQTIHQWPVAEIKAVGSPLSLGCTIKGKSSPNLYWYWQATGGTLQQLFYSITVGQVESVVQLNLSASRPKDDQFILSTEKLLLSHSGFYLCAWIPGQSNTGQLYFGEGSKLTVL.

A word on this clone: Mouse germline and gene names are used. The CDR3 end falls 1 residue outside the read, so it is completed with the germline J gene. V and J are TRBV4 and TRBJ2-7; TRBD2 agrees at 9 bases. The CDR3 covers 14 residues. The ends lost 4 bases at V and 4 bases at J; junction bases unmatched: 5. CDR1 is LGHDT and CDR2 is YNNKQL in the germline V gene (reference sequence). This chain's CDR3 is CASSFRDWAYEQYF. The sequenced CDR3 bases are TGTGCCAGCAGCTTCCGGGACTGGGCTTATGAACAGTAC.

About this clone: The gene names given are mouse names. The read gets to within 1 residue of the CDR3 end, and the germline J gene fills in the rest. The rearrangement links TRBV19 to TRBJ2-5, with 9 bases lining up with TRBD1. The V gene's germline CDR1 is FNHDT and CDR2 SITEND (reference sequence). CDR3 length: 15 amino acids. With V trimmed by 5 bases and J by 1 base, 5 bases remained unmatched. The sequenced part of the CDR3 DNA is TGTGCCAGCAGCCACCGACAGGGGGACCAAGACACCCAGTAC. Translation: CASSHRQGDQDTQY. The CDR3, in full, reads CASSHRQGDQDTQYF.

Details on this clone: Gene names are mouse gene names. Coverage ceases 1 residue before the CDR3 finishes, and the germline J gene fills in the end. J is TRBJ2-5 and V is TRBV2; D remains unclear. Germline loops: CDR1 LGHNA, CDR2 YSYQKL. Trimming shortened V by 0 bases and J by 0 bases, and 4 bases separated the two germline ends. CDR3 length equals 14 residues. The CDR3 reads CASSQDHNQDTQYF. Partial CDR3 DNA: TGTGCCAGCAGCCAAGACCATAACCAAGACACCCAGTAC.

This clone was seen just once. Gene names follow the mouse nomenclature. From the germline J gene comes the end of the CDR3, since the read stops 1 residue before it. This chain connects TRBV1 to TRBJ2-5, with D perhaps TRBD2 (6 bases). CDR3 length equals 13 residues. V shed 1 base and J shed 6 bases, with 8 bases lying between them. Germline V lookup: CDR1 NSQYPW, CDR2 LRSPGD (reference sequence). The CDR3 protein is CTCSAGGVDTQYF. The covered CDR3 bases are TGCACCTGCAGTGCAGGGGGGGTGGACACCCAGTAC.

As concerns this clone: Genes here carry mouse names. The CDR3 is cut off 1 residue early in the read; its end comes from the germline J gene. The rearrangement joins TRBV19 to TRBJ2-1; 9 bases are shared with TRBD2. The CDR3 is made up of 15 amino acids. CDR1 and CDR2 from the germline V gene are FNHDT and SITEND (reference sequence). V trimming: 5 bases; J trimming: 5 bases; junction bases outside the gene matches: 8. The sequenced CDR3 bases are TGTGCCAGCAGCCCTCTACTGGGGGGCAATGCTGAGCAGTTC. Its translation: CASSPLLGGNAEQF. The full CDR3 protein is CASSPLLGGNAEQFF.

This clone has just one count. Gene names and germline match the mouse. The CDR3 end falls 1 residue outside the read, so it is completed with the germline J gene. The rearrangement uses TRBV19 and TRBJ1-1; possible D gene TRBD1, 6 bases. The CDR3 length is 11 residues. Looked up from germline, CDR1 is FNHDT and CDR2 is SITEND (reference sequence). V lost 5 bases and J lost 5, with 7 bases in between. The CDR3: CASRQGTEVFF. The sequenced CDR3 bases are TGTGCCAGCAGACAGGGAACAGAAGTCTTC.

Of note for this clone: Gene names are mouse gene names. The DNA ends 1 residue before the CDR3 does, and the rest of the CDR3 is filled in from the germline J gene. The chain uses TRBV13-1 and TRBJ2-1; D could derive from TRBD1 or TRBD2 (6 bases each). V lost 3 bases to trimming and J lost 0 bases, with 10 bases between them. Germline CDR1 and CDR2: NSHNY and SYGAGN. The CDR3 consists of 15 residues. The CDR3 protein is CASSGRGDNYAEQFF. The DNA read from the CDR3 is TGTGCCAGCAGTGGAAGGGGGGATAACTATGCTGAGCAGTTC.

As to this clone: Gene names denote mouse genes. Coverage ceases 1 residue before the CDR3 finishes, and the germline J gene fills in the end. This chain uses TRBV16 with TRBJ2-2; D unresolved. This CDR3 region has 13 residues. Germline values: CDR1 SGHSA, CDR2 FRNQAP. Trimming shortened V by 1 base and J by 1 base, and 1 base separated the two germline ends. Incomplete CDR3 DNA: TGTGCAAGCAGCTTAGTAAACACCGGGCAGCTCTAC. Its translation: CASSLVNTGQLY. The full-length CDR3 reads as CASSLVNTGQLYF.

To note about this clone: Germline and genes here are mouse. The read ends 1 residue before the CDR3 terminus; that terminus is restored from the germline J gene. The chain combines TRBV13-1 with TRBJ2-2, with TRBD1 identical over 10 bases. CDR1 is NSHNY, CDR2 SYGAGN, per germline. The J segment lost 3 bases and the V segment lost 3 bases, leaving 2 bases of the junction unmatched. The CDR3 runs to 15 residues. The sequenced CDR3 bases are TGTGCCAGCAGTGGGACAGGGGGGGACACCGGGCAGCTCTAC. It specifies CASSGTGGDTGQLY. The whole CDR3 reads CASSGTGGDTGQLYF.

Notes on this clone: The germline gene is not matched at one end of the junction; a read error may be the cause. The gene names given are mouse names. Read sequence stops 1 residue before the CDR3 end, and the germline J gene provides the missing end. The V call is TRBV2, the J call TRBJ1-4; TRBD1 aligns across 9 bases. CDR3 length equals 16 residues. Germline V gene data show CDR1 as LGHNA and CDR2 as YSYQKL. The sequenced part of the CDR3 DNA is TGTGCCAGCAGCCCGACAGGGGGGATTTCCAACCAAAGATTATTT. Its protein product is CASSPTGGISNQRLF. The CDR3 as a whole reads CASSPTGGISNQRLFF.

Concerning this clone: These gene names are mouse names. The read comes to an end 1 residue before the CDR3 does, leaving the germline J gene to fill in the end. The rearrangement links TRBV13-1 to TRBJ2-5; D is unclear. CDR3 length equals 13 residues. V lost 0 bases to trimming and J lost 1 base, with 3 bases between them. CDR1 and CDR2 from the germline V gene are NSHNY and SYGAGN. Partial CDR3 DNA: TGTGCCAGCAGTGATGCACACCAAGACACCCAGTAC. This sequence encodes CASSDAHQDTQY. In full, the CDR3 is CASSDAHQDTQYF.

As concerns this clone: Gene names denote mouse genes. The read terminates 1 residue ahead of where the CDR3 ends, so the germline J gene completes it. This chain links TRBV13-1 with TRBJ2-7; 7 positions match TRBD2. CDR1 and CDR2 from the germline V gene are NSHNY and SYGAGN. The CDR3 covers 15 residues. Trimming took 5 bases from V and 0 from J; bases not matched to a gene: 8. The CDR3 here is CASSSDWASSYEQYF. The covered CDR3 bases are TGTGCCAGCAGCAGCGACTGGGCGAGCTCCTATGAACAGTAC.

Points on this clone: The germline and genes are mouse ones. CDR3 DNA (partial): TGCACCTGCAGTGGGAGGGACACAGAAGTCTTC. Encoded protein: CTCSGRDTEVF. The whole CDR3 sequence is CTCSGRDTEVFF. The chain couples TRBV1 to TRBJ1-1; no clear D gene. With the read ending 1 residue before the CDR3 end, the germline J gene is used to fill in that end. V lost 4 bases, J lost 3 bases, and 6 bases lay in between. Germline CDR1 is NSQYPW and CDR2 is LRSPGD (reference sequence). The CDR3 extends over 12 amino acids.

As for this clone: Mouse gene names apply. Coverage ceases 1 residue before the CDR3 finishes, and the germline J gene fills in the end. The chain has TRBV13-1 and TRBJ2-1; tentative D call: TRBD2 (5 bases). CDR3 size: 14 residues. The germline CDR1 and CDR2 sequences are NSHNY and SYGAGN. The V end was cut by 4 bases, the J end by 0 bases, with 8 bases between. The CDR3 DNA, read in part, is TGTGCCAGCAGTCGGCTGGGTAACTATGCTGAGCAGTTC. Its protein product is CASSRLGNYAEQF. The full CDR3 protein is CASSRLGNYAEQFF.

About this clone itself: The listed genes are named as in mouse. The read finishes 1 residue shy of the CDR3 end, and the germline J gene is used to complete it. The J gene is TRBJ1-6, the V gene TRBV26, with D perhaps TRBD1 (6 bases). TRBJ1-6 is recorded as an ORF, its role being uncertain. Trimming pared 4 bases from V and 4 bases from J, leaving 8 bases between. CDR1 KGHPV and CDR2 FQNQEV come from the germline V gene (reference sequence). The CDR3 sequence is 14 residues long. Partial CDR3 DNA: TGTGCCAGCAGTCGGGACACTTATAATTCGCCCCTCTAC. Its protein is CASSRDTYNSPLY. The whole CDR3 region reads CASSRDTYNSPLYF.

This clone was seen a handful of times. Any gene name here is a mouse gene name. The read ends 1 residue early relative to the CDR3; the germline J gene fills the gap. V usage is TRBV31 and J usage is TRBJ1-5, with D unclear. CDR1 and CDR2 (germline): GKSSPN, SITVG. The CDR3 spans 13 residues. V was clipped by 0 bases and J by 1 base, with 4 bases between them. Incomplete CDR3 DNA: TGTGCCTGGAGTCTACAGAACAACCAGGCTCCGCTT. Its protein is CAWSLQNNQAPL. The entire CDR3 protein reads CAWSLQNNQAPLF.

As regards this clone: These gene names are mouse names. The read falls 1 residue short of the CDR3 end, and the missing part is taken from the germline J gene. The genes are TRBV13-2 and TRBJ2-7, with 9 positions matching TRBD1. Germline assignment: CDR1 NNHNN and CDR2 SYGAGS (reference sequence). This CDR3 spans 13 amino acids. V lost 3 bases and J lost 5; bases outside the gene matches: 3. The covered CDR3 bases are TGTGCCAGCGGTGGCGGGGACAGGGATGAACAGTAC. It translates to CASGGGDRDEQY. The full CDR3 protein reads CASGGGDRDEQYF.

Notes on this clone: The genes are named according to mouse. The CDR3 goes on 1 residue after the read ends, and that part is filled in from the germline J gene. The chain uses TRBV13-2 and TRBJ1-1; weak D call: TRBD1 (6 bases). V lost 5 bases and J lost 3, with 8 bases in between. Germline values: CDR1 NNHNN, CDR2 SYGAGS (reference sequence). CDR3 length: 12 amino acids. CDR3 loop: CASGGTYTEVFF. The covered CDR3 bases are TGTGCCAGCGGCGGGACATACACAGAAGTCTTC.

Note on this clone: The gene symbols are mouse symbols. The CDR3 end lies 1 residue beyond the end of the read and is filled in from the germline J gene. The chain has TRBV31 and TRBJ2-1; a possible D gene is TRBD1 (6 bases). The CDR3 loop spans 11 amino acids. Germline CDR1 and CDR2: GKSSPN and SITVG. V lost 5 bases and J 5 bases, leaving 7 bases between the germline ends. Incomplete CDR3 DNA: TGTGCCTGGGACAGGAATGCTGAGCAGTTC. Its translation: CAWDRNAEQF. The full CDR3 protein reads CAWDRNAEQFF.

On this clone: These gene names are mouse names. The CDR3 end lies 1 residue beyond the end of the read and is filled in from the germline J gene. The chain employs TRBV13-1 and TRBJ2-7, with TRBD2 identical over 13 bases. Germline-derived CDR1 and CDR2 are NSHNY and SYGAGN. This CDR3 is built from 14 residues. Trimming at V came to 3 bases and at J to 3 bases, leaving 0 bases not matched to a gene. The sequenced part of the CDR3 DNA is TGTGCCAGCAGTGGGGACTGGGGGGGCTATGAACAGTAC. It is translated as CASSGDWGGYEQY. The whole CDR3 protein is CASSGDWGGYEQYF.

On this clone: Gene names follow the mouse nomenclature. The CDR3 is cut off 1 residue early in the read; its end comes from the germline J gene. This chain links TRBV29 with TRBJ2-5; TRBD1 might be the D (6 bases). The CDR3 consists of 15 residues. Germline values: CDR1 MSHET, CDR2 SYDVDS. Trimming left V 1 base short and J 2 bases short, with 10 bases between. The CDR3 spells CASSLLRDIQDTQYF. The CDR3 DNA, read in part, is TGTGCTAGCAGTTTATTGAGGGACATCCAAGACACCCAGTAC. Filled out from reference TRBV29 and TRBJ2-5, the complete variable domain reads DMKVTQMPRYLIKRMGENVLLECGQDMSHETMYWYRQDPGLGLQLIYISYDVDSNSEGDIPKGYRVSRKKREHFSLILDSAKTNQTSVYFCASSLLRDIQDTQYFGPGTRLLVL.

Concerning this clone: Gene labels here are mouse ones. The read falls 1 residue short of the CDR3 end, and the missing part is taken from the germline J gene. The V gene is TRBV19, the J gene TRBJ2-4, with 7 bases aligning to TRBD1. The germline V gene has CDR1 FNHDT and CDR2 SITEND (reference sequence). The V gene end was trimmed by 5 bases and the J gene end by 0 bases; junction bases not matched to a gene: 0. There are 13 residues in the CDR3. CDR3 DNA (partial): TGTGCCAGCAGGACAGGGAGTCAAAACACCTTGTAC. Its protein is CASRTGSQNTLY. The entire CDR3 sequence reads CASRTGSQNTLYF.

This clone appeared a single time. Any gene name here is a mouse gene name. The CDR3 end is not reached by the read, which stops 1 residue before it; the germline J gene fills it in. The V and J genes are TRBV5 and TRBJ2-3, with D perhaps TRBD1 (5 bases). The CDR3 length is 13 residues. Germline CDR1 is LGHNA and CDR2 is YNLKQL (reference sequence). V lost 0 bases, J lost 8 bases, and 9 bases lay in between. Partial CDR3 DNA: TGTGCCAGCAGCCAAGATTCTCAGGGAACGCTGTAT. Residues: CASSQDSQGTLY. The CDR3 reads in full as CASSQDSQGTLYF.

About this clone: Here the gene names and germline are mouse. From the germline J gene comes the end of the CDR3, since the read stops 1 residue before it. The rearrangement joins TRBV13-1 to TRBJ1-1, with TRBD1 as a possible D gene (6 bases). Germline CDR1 is NSHNY and CDR2 is SYGAGN. The CDR3 consists of 14 residues. Trimming removed 4 bases at V and 1 base at J, with 11 bases between. CDR3 in amino acids: CASSFSGANTEVFF. The covered CDR3 bases are TGTGCCAGCAGTTTTTCAGGGGCGAACACAGAAGTCTTC.